This TCR beta chain was identified during a study of blood T cell repertoires in COVID-19 (dated by TCRdb to 2018 to 2021). Regarding the research as a whole: Samples from collaborators originated in the United States, Italy and Spain and spanned both the acute and convalescent phases of COVID-19. A de-identified subject ID, COVID-19 status, age in years and sex were almost always included in the sample metadata. HLA class I and class II types, where available, came from metadata supplied by the sample provider rather than from assay-based typing. The samples were drawn from the first 160 participants of the ongoing ImmuneRACE study and from 950 to 1,500 subjects provided by 6 global collaborators. Subjects who had been exposed to COVID-19, were actively infected with it, or had recovered from it provided the deeply sampled blood TCRbeta repertoires that made up the dataset. The repertoires were released in a freely available public database meant as a resource for research on the immune response to SARS-CoV-2. The prospective study material was composed of cDNA or gDNA derived from T cells, B-cell-depleted T cells, or PBMCs. Paper-wide results and their limitations: How much clinical and demographic metadata was included differed by source and by participant, and the metadata was provided uncurated.

TCRbeta CDR3 regions were amplified from genomic DNA by means of the immunoSEQ Assay, a bias-controlled multiplex PCR. The original pipeline was this. Within the assay, amplification of reference gene primers was used to estimate how many nucleated cells each sample contained. To quantify the absolute abundance of each unique TCRbeta CDR3 rearrangement, sequence reads were collapsed and filtered. For each sample, productive Simpson clonality was calculated as the square root of Simpson's diversity index over productive rearrangements. Not all clones reach the TCRdb copy of this immuneACCESS table, which keeps in-frame sequences only. Checked studies attribute under half of the gap to unresolved V genes and leave the rest unexplained. That table furnishes V, J and clone size, whereas the DNA furnished D and trimming. For this sample there are about 36,000 clones; 78% appear just once. Approximately 32% of the sample rests with the top ten.

Turning to this clone: The target of this receptor is not known. No base-level quality is on record; no much larger clone is a single base apart.

Collaborating institutions collected whole blood in K2EDTA tubes following their own protocols. Collaborator samples were shipped for TCRbeta analysis as frozen whole blood, isolated PBMCs, or DNA extracted from either sample type. Trimming removed 7 bases from V and 0 bases from J; the gene matches leave 2 bases unexplained. The CDR3 numbers 14 residues from cysteine through phenylalanine. Only CDR3 DNA remains: 42 bases, in frame from the first base. Looking up the germline V gene yields CDR1 MNHEY and CDR2 SVGAGI. Input material: peripheral blood. The chain is made from TRBV6-5 and TRBJ1-3; TRBD1 agrees with 8 junctional bases. The receptor was derived from a man between 60 and 70 years old with acute or convalescent COVID-19. Here the CDR3 is given as CASKTGGSGNTIYF. DNA sequence: TGTGCCAGCAAAACAGGGGGCTCTGGAAACACCATATATTTT.